This T cell receptor beta chain was sequenced in a study of early T cells in non-severe SARS-CoV-2 infection. CDR1 is LGHNA, CDR2 YSLEER, per germline. Trimming removed 4 bases at V and 6 bases at J, with 15 bases between. The CDR3 runs 14 residues. Ten or more counts support this clonotype. What it recognizes is unknown. One entry per CDR3 protein, called by TCRdb with MiXCR from the 5' RACE reads. The table lists around 45,000 distinct CDR3 sequences, about 7% of them singletons. General study results and limits: A preference for anti-spike CD8 responses marked VDJdb matching, which missed private and CD4 specificities.

This TCR came from an adult who was a healthcare worker with PCR-confirmed SARS-CoV-2 infection or an uninfected control (not recorded which). The J gene is TRBJ1-2, the V gene TRBV4-3; D remains unclear. Sequenced sample: whole blood. CDR3 sequence: CASSLVEGLDGYTF. CDR3 coding DNA: TGCGCCAGCAGCCTCGTTGAAGGTTTGGATGGCTACACCTTC.